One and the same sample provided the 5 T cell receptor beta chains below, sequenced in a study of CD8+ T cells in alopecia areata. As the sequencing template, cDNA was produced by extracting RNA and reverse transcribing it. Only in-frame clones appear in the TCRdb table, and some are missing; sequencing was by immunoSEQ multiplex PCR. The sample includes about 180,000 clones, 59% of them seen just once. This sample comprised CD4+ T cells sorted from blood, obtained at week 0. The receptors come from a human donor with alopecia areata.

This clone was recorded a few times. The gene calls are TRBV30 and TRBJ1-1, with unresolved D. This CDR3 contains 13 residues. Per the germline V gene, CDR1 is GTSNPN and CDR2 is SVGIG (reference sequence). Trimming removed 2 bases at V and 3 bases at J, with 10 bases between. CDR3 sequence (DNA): TGTGCCTGGAGTCCCCTTTTCTACACTGAAGCTTTCTTT. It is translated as CAWSPLFYTEAFF.

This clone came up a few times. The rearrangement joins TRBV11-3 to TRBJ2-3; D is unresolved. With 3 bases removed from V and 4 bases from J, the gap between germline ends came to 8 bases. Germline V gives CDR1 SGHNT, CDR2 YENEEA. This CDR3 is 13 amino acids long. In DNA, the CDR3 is TGTGCCAGCAGCTTGGCGTCGGCAGATACGCAGTATTTT. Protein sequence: CASSLASADTQYF.

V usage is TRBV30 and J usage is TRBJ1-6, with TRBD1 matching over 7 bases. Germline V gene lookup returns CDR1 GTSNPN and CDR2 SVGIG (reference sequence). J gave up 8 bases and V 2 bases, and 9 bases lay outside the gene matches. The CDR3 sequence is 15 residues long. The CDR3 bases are TGTGCCTGGAGTTTCAACGACAGGGAAGATTCACCCCTCCACTTT. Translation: CAWSFNDREDSPLHF. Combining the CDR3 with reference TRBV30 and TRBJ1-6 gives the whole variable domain SQTIHQWPATLVQPVGSPLSLECTVEGTSNPNLYWYRQAAGRGLQLLFYSVGIGQISSEVPQNLSASRPQDRQFILSSKKLLLSDSGFYLCAWSFNDREDSPLHFGNGTRLTVT.

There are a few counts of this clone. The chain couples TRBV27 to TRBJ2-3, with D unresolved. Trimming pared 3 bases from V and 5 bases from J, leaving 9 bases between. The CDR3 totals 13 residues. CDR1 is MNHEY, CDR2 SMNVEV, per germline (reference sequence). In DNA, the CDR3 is TGTGCCAGCAGTTTTTCCGTCAGAGATACGCAGTATTTT. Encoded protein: CASSFSVRDTQYF.

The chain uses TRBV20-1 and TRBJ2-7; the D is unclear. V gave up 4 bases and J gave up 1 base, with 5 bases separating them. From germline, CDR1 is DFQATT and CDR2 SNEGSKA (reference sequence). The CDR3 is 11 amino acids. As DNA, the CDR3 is TGCAGTGCTATCAAATCCTACGAGCAGTACTTC. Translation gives CSAIKSYEQYF.